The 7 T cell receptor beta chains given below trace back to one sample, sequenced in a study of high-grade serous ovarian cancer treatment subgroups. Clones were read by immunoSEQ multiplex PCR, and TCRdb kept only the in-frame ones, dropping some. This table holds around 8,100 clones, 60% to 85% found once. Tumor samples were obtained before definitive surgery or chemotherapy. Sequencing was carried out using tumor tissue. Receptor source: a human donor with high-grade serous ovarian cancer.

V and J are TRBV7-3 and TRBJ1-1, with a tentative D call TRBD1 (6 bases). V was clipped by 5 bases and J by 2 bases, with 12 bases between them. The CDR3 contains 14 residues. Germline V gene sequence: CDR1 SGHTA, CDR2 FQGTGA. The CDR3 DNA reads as TGTGCCAGCAGCCTCTGGGGACAAAACACTGAAGCTTTCTTT. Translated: CASSLWGQNTEAFF.

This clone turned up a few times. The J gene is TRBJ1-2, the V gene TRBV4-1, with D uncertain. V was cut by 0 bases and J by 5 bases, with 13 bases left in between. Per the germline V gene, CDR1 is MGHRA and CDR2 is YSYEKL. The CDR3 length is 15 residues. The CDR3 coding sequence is TGCGCCAGCAGCCAAGATGCAAGCGGAGGGTATGGCTACACCTTC. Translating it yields CASSQDASGGYGYTF.

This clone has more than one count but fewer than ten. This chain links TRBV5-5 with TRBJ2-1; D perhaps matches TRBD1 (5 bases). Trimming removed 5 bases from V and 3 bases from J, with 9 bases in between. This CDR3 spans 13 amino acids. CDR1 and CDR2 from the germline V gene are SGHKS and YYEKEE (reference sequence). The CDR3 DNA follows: TGTGCCAGCAGTTTCGACAGCTACAATGAGCAGTTCTTC. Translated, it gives CASSFDSYNEQFF. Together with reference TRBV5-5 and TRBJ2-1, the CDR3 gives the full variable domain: DAGVTQSPTHLIKTRGQQVTLRCSPISGHKSVSWYQQVLGQGPQFIFQYYEKEERGRGNFPDRFSARQFPNYSSELNVNALLLGDSALYLCASSFDSYNEQFFGPGTRLTVL.

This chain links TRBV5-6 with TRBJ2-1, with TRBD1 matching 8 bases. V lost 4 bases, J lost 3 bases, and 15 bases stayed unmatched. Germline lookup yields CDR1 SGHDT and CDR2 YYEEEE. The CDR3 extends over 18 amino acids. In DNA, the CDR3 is TGTGCCAGCAGCCTAGGACAGGGCTTTCGAGGGAACTACAATGAGCAGTTCTTC. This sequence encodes CASSLGQGFRGNYNEQFF.

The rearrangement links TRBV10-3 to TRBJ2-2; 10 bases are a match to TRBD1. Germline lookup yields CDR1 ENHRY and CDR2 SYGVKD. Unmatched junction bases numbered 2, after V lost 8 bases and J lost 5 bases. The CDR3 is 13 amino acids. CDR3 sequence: CAIGTGETGELFF. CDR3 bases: TGTGCCATCGGGACAGGGGAGACCGGGGAGCTGTTTTTT.

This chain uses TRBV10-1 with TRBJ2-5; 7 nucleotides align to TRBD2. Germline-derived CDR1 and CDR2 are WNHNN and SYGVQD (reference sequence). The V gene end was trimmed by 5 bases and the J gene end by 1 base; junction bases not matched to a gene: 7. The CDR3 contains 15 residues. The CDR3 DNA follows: TGCGCCAGCAGTCCAACCGCGGGGGTCCAAGAGACCCAGTACTTC. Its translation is CASSPTAGVQETQYF.

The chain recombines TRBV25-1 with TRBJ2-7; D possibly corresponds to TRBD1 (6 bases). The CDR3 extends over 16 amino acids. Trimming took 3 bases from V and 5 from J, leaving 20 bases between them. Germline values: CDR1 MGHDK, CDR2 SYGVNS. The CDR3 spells CASSETGTKRIHEQYF. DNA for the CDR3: TGTGCCAGCAGTGAGACAGGAACGAAGAGAATCCACGAGCAGTACTTC.